This T cell receptor (beta chain) was sequenced in a study of shared clonotypes between healthy human individuals. To note about this clone: Its specificity is unknown.

Every subset's genomic DNA went evenly onto several immunoSEQ plates. The table came from immunoSEQ multiplex PCR; TCRdb's copy has only in-frame clones and leaves some out. The repertoire holds 2 million to 2.5 million clones, with more than 90% as singletons. Germline V gene sequence: CDR1 MDHEN, CDR2 SYDVKM. With 2 bases removed from V and 4 bases from J, the gap between germline ends came to 7 bases. CDR3 size: 13 residues. General study points: Across four donors, naive CD4 shared roughly 5.1%, naive CD8 more than 3%, memory CD4 2% to 2.5%, memory CD8 around 0.36%. Incomplete sequencing of sorted subsets was indicated by rarefaction despite large depth.

The chain has TRBV28 and TRBJ2-3; D remains ambiguous. The sample consisted of naive CD4+ T cells sorted from blood. Subset described: CD45RA+ positively selected. The receptor was derived from a young man in good health. The CDR3 DNA is TGTGCCAGCAGTTTAGTTTATGCAGATACGCAGTATTTT. Residues: CASSLVYADTQYF.